Below are 2 T cell receptor beta chains sequenced from a single sample in a study of blood T cell repertoires in COVID-19. The assay was immunoSEQ multiplex PCR, and TCRdb's table has in-frame clones only and misses some. Found here are approximately 190,000 clones, approximately 86% of them singletons; the top ten hold around 5.5%. The sequenced material came from PBMCs or T cells enriched from blood (not recorded which). The receptors were sampled from a woman between 55 and 75 years old with acute COVID-19.

V and J are TRBV19 and TRBJ2-5; possibly TRBD1 for D (6 bases). In germline, CDR1 is LNHDA, CDR2 SQIVND (reference sequence). Trimming stripped 1 base from V and 7 bases from J, with 13 bases between. CDR3 length equals 14 residues. Written as DNA, the CDR3 is TGTGCCAGTAGTATAGGGGACGACAGGTGGACCCAGTACTTC. Translation gives CASSIGDDRWTQYF.

The CDR3 nucleotides read TGTGCCTGGAGCGTGACTAGGGAGACCCAGTACTTC. The encoded protein is CAWSVTRETQYF. The chain links TRBV30 to TRBJ2-5, with D tentatively TRBD2 (6 bases). The CDR3 covers 12 residues. V was clipped by 3 bases and J by 5 bases, with 10 bases between them. Per the germline V gene, CDR1 is GTSNPN and CDR2 is SVGIG (reference sequence).